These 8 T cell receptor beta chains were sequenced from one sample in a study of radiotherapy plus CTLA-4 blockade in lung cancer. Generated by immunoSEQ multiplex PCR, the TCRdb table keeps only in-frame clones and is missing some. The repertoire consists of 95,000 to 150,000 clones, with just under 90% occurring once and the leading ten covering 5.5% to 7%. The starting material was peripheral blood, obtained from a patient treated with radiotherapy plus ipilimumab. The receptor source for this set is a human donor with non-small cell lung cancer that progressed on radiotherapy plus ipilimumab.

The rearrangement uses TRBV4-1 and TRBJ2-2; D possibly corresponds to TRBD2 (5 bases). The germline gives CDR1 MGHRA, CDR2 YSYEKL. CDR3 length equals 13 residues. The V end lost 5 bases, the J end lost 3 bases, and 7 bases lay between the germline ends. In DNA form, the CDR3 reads TGCGCCAGCAGCGCGAGGGACACCGGGGAGCTGTTTTTT. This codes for CASSARDTGELFF.

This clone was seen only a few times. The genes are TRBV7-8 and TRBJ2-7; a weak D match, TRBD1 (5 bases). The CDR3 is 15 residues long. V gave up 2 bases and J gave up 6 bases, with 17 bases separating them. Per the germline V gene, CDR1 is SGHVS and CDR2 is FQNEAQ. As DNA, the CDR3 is TGTGCCAGCAGCTTACCCCCATTAGGGGCGCTCGAGCAGTACTTC. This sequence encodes CASSLPPLGALEQYF.

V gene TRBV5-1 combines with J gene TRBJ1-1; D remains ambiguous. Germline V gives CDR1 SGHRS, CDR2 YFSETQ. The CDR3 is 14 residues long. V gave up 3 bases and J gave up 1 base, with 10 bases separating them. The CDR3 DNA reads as TGCGCCAGCAGCTGGAGGGAGCCGAACACTGAAGCTTTCTTT. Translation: CASSWREPNTEAFF.

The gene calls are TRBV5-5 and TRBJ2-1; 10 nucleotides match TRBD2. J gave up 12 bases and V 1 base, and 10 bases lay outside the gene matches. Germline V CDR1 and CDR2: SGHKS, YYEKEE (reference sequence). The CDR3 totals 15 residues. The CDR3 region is CASSLIAGGESRQFF. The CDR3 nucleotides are TGTGCCAGCAGCTTGATAGCGGGAGGCGAAAGTCGGCAGTTCTTC.

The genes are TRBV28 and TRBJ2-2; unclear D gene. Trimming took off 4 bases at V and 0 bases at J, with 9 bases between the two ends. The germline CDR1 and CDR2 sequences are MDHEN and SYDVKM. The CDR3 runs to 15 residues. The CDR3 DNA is TGTGCCAGCAGTTCCTGGGCCACGAACACCGGGGAGCTGTTTTTT. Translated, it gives CASSSWATNTGELFF.

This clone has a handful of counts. The CDR3 loop is CAWREGYEQYF. CDR3 DNA sequence: TGTGCCTGGAGAGAGGGATACGAGCAGTACTTC. The chain joins TRBV30 to TRBJ2-7; a weak D match, TRBD2 (5 bases). V shed 3 bases and J shed 4 bases, with 7 bases lying between them. Germline assignment: CDR1 GTSNPN and CDR2 SVGIG (reference sequence). This CDR3 comprises 11 residues.

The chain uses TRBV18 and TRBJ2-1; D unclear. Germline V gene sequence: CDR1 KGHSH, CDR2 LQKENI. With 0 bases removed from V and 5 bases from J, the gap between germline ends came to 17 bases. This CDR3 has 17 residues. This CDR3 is CASSPPLPKTRDNEQFF. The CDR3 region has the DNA TGTGCCAGCTCACCACCTCTACCGAAGACACGGGACAATGAGCAGTTCTTC.

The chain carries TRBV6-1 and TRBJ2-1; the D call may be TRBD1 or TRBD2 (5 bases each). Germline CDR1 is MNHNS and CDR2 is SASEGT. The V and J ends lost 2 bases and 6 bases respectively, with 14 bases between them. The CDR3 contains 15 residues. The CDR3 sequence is CASSEWGTAFNEQFF. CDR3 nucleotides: TGTGCCAGCAGTGAATGGGGGACCGCATTCAATGAGCAGTTCTTC.